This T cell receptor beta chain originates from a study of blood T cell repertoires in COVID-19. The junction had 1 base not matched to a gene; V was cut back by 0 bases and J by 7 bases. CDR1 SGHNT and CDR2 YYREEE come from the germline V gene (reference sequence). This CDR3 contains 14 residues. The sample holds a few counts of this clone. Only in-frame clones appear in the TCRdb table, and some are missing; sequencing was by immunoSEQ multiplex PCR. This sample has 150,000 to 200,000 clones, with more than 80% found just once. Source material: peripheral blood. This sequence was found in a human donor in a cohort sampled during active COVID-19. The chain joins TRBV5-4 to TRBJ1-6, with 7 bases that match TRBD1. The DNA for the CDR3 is TGTGCCAGCAGCTTGGGGGACAGAAATTCACCCCTCCACTTT. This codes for CASSLGDRNSPLHF.